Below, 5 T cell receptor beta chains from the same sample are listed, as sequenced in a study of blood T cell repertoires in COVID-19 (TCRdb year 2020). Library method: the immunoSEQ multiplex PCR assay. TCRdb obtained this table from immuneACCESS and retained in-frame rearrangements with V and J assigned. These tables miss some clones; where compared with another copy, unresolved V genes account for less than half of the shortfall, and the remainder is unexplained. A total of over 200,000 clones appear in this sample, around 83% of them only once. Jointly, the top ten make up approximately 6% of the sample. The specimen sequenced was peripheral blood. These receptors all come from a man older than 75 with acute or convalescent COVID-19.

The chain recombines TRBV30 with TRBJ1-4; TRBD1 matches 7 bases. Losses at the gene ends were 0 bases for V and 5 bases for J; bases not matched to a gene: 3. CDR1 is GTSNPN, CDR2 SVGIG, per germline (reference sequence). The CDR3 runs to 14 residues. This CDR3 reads CAWSVTRGNEKLFF. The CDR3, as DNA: TGTGCCTGGAGTGTCACCAGGGGGAATGAAAAACTGTTTTTT.

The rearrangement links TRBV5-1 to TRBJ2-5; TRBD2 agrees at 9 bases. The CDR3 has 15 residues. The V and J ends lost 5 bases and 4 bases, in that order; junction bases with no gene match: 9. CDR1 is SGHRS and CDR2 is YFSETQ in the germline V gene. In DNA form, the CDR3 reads TGCGCCAGCAGTCAAGTAGCGGGAGCTTCAGAGACCCAGTACTTC. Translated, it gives CASSQVAGASETQYF.

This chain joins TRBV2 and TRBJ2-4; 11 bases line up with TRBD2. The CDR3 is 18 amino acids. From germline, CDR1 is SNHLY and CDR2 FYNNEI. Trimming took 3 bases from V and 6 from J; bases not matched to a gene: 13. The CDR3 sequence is CASSDTQSSSGRVNIQYF. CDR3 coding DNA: TGTGCCAGCAGTGATACCCAGTCCAGTAGCGGGAGGGTAAACATTCAGTACTTC.

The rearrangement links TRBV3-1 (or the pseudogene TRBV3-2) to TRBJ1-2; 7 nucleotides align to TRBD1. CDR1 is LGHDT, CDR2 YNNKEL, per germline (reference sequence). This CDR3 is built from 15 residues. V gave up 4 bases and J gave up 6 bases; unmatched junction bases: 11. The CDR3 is CASSLRDSAPDGYTF. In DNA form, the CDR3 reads TGTGCCAGCAGCCTCCGGGACAGCGCTCCTGATGGCTACACCTTC.

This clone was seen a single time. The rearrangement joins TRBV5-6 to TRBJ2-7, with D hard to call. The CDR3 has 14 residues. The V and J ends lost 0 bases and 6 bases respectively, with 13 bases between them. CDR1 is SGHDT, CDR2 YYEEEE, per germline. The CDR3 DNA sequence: TGTGCCAGCAGCTTGGCATCCCAGTGGAGCGAGCAGTACTTC. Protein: CASSLASQWSEQYF.